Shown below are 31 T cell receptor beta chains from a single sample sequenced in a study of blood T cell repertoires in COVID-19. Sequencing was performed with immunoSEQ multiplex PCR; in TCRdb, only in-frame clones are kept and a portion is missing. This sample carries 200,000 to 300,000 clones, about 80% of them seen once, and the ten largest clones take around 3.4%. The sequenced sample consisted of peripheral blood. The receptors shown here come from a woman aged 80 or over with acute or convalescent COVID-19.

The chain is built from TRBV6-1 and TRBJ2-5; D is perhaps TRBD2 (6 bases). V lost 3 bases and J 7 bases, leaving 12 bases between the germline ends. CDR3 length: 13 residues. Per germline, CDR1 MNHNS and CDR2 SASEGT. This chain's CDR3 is CASSEGGRGTQYF. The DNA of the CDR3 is TGTGCCAGCAGTGAGGGGGGACGAGGGACCCAGTACTTC.

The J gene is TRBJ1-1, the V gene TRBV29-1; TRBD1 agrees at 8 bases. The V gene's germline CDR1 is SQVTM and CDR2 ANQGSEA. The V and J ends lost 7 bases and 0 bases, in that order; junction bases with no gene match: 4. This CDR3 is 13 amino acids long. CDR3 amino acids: CSAWDRMNTEAFF. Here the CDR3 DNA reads TGCAGCGCATGGGACAGGATGAACACTGAAGCTTTCTTT.

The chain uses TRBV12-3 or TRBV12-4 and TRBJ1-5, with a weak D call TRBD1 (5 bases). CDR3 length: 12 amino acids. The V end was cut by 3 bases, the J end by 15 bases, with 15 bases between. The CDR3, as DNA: TGTGCCAGCAGTTTCGGGGGGGGATTTGTGCATTTT. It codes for CASSFGGGFVHF.

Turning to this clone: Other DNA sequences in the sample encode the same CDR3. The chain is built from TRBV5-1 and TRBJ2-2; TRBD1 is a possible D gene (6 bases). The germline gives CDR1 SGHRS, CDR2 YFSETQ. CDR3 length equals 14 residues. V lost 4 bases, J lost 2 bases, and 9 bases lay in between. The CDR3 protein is CASSPQGNTGELFF. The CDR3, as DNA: TGCGCCAGCAGCCCACAGGGTAACACCGGGGAGCTGTTTTTT.

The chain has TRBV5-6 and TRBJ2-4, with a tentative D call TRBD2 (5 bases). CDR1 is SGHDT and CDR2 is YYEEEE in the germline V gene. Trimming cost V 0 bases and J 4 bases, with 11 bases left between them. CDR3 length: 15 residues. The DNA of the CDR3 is TGTGCCAGCAGCTTGGGGCCTAGCCAGAAAAACATTCAGTACTTC. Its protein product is CASSLGPSQKNIQYF.

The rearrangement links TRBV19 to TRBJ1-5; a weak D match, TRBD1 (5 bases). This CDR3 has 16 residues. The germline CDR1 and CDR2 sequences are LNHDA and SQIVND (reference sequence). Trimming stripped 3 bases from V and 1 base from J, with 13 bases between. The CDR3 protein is CASSIRQGISNQPQHF. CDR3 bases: TGTGCCAGTAGTATTAGGCAGGGTATCAGCAATCAGCCCCAGCATTTT.

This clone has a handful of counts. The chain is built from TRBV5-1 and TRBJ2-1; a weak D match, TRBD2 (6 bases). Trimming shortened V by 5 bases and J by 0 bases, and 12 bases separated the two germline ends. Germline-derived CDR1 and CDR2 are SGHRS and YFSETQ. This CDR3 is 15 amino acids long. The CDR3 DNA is TGCGCCAGCAGAGGTCTAGCGTCCTCCTACAATGAGCAGTTCTTC. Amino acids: CASRGLASSYNEQFF. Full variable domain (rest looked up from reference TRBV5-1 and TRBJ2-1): KAGVTQTPRYLIKTRGQQVTLSCSPISGHRSVSWYQQTPGQGLQFLFEYFSETQRNKGNFPGRFSGRQFSNSRSEMNVSTLELGDSALYLCASRGLASSYNEQFFGPGTRLTVL.

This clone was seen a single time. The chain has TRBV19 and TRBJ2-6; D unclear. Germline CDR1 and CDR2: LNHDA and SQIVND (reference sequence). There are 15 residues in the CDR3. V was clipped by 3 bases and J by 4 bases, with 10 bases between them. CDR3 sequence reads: CASSISGPGANVLTF. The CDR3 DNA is TGTGCCAGTAGTATTTCAGGTCCCGGGGCCAACGTCCTGACTTTC.

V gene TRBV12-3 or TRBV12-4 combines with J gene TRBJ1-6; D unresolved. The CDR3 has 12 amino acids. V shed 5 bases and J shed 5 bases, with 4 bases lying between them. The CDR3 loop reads CASSQNNSPLHF. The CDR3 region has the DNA TGTGCCAGCAGTCAAAATAATTCACCCCTCCACTTT.

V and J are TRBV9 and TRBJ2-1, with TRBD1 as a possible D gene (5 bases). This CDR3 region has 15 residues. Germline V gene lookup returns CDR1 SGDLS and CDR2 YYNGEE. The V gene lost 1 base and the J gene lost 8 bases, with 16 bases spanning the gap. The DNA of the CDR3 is TGTGCCAGCAGCGTATACCCAGGGCCCCCCGATGAGCAGTTCTTC. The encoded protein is CASSVYPGPPDEQFF.

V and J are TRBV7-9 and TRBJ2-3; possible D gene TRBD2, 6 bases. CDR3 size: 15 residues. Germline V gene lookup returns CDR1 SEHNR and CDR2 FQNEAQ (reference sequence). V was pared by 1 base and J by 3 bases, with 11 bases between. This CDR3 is CASSLVRGYTDTQYF. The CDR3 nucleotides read TGTGCCAGCAGCTTAGTACGGGGGTATACAGATACGCAGTATTTT.

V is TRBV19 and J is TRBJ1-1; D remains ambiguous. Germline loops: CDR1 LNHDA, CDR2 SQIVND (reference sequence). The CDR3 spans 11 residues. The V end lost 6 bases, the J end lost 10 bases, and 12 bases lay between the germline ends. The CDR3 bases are TGTGCCAGTAGCGCCCTTGCACTAGCTTTCTTT. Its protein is CASSALALAFF.

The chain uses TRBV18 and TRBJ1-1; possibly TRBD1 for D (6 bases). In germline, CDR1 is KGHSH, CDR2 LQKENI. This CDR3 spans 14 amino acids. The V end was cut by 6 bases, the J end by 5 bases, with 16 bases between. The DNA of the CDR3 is TGTGCCAGCTCCCTCAAGGGGGAGGGAACTGAAGCTTTCTTT. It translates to CASSLKGEGTEAFF.

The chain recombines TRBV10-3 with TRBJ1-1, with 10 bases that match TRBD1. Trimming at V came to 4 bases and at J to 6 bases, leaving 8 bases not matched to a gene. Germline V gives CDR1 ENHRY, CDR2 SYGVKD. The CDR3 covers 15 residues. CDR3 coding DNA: TGTGCCATCAGTGTGGGCGGGACAGGGGCCTCTGAAGCTTTCTTT. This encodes CAISVGGTGASEAFF.

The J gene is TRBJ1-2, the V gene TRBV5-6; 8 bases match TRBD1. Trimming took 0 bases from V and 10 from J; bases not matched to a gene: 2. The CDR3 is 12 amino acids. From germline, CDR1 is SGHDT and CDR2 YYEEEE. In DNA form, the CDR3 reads TGTGCCAGCAGCTTGGACAGGGGGGTCTACACCTTC. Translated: CASSLDRGVYTF.

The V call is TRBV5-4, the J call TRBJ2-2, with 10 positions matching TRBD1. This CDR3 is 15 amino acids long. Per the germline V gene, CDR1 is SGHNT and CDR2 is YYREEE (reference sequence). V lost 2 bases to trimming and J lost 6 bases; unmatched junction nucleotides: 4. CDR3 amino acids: CASSLRGQGAGELFF. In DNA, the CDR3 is TGTGCCAGCAGCTTAAGAGGACAGGGGGCCGGGGAGCTGTTTTTT.

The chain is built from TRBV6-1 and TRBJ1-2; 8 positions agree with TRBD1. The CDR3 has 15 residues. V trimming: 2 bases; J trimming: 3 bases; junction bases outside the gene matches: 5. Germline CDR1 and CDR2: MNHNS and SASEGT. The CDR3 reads CASSESWTGYYGYTF. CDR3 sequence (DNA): TGTGCCAGCAGTGAATCCTGGACAGGGTACTATGGCTACACCTTC.

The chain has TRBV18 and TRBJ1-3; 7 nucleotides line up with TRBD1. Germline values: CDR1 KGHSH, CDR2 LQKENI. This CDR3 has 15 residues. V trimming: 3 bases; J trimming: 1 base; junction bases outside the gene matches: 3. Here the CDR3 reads CASSPTGVSGNTIYF. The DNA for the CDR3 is TGTGCCAGCTCACCTACAGGGGTTTCTGGAAACACCATATATTTT.

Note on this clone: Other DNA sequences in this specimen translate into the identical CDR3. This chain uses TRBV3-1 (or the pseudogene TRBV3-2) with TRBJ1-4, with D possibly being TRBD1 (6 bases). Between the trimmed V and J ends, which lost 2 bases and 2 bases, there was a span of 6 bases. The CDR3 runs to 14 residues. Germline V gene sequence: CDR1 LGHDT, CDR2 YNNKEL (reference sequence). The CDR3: CASSQRGTNEKLFF. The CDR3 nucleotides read TGTGCCAGCAGCCAAAGGGGGACTAATGAAAAACTGTTTTTT.

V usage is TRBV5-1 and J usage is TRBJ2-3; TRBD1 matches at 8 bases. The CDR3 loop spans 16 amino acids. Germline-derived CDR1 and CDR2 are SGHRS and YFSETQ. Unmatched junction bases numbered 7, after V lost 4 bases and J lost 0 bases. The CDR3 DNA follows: TGCGCCAGCAGCAGAGGGACAGGATATAGCACAGATACGCAGTATTTT. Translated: CASSRGTGYSTDTQYF.

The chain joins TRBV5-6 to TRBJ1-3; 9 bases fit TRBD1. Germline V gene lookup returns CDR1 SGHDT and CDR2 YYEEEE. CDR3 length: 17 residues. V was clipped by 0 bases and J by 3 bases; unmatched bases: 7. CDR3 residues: CASSLGTGERYGNTIYF. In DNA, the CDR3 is TGTGCCAGCAGCTTGGGGACAGGGGAACGTTATGGAAACACCATATATTTT.

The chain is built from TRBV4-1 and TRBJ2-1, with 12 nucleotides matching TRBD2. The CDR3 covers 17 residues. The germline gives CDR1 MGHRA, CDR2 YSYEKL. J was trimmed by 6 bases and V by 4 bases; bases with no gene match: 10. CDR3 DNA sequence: TGCGCCAGCAGCCGGCTAGCGGGAGGGCCTGGGGGCAATGAGCAGTTCTTC. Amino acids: CASSRLAGGPGGNEQFF.

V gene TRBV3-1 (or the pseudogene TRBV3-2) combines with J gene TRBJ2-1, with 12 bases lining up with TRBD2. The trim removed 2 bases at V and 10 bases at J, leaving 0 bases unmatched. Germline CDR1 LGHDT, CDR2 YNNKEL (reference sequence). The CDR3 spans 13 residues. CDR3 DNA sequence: TGTGCCAGCAGCCAACTAGCGGGAGGGGAGCAGTTCTTC. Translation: CASSQLAGGEQFF.

Here the CDR3 reads CASSSRGGDEAFF. CDR3 nucleotides: TGTGCCAGTAGTAGTCGGGGAGGCGATGAAGCTTTCTTT. V is TRBV19 and J is TRBJ1-1, with D uncertain. Deletions cut 4 bases from V and 7 bases from J, with 13 bases between. Per germline, CDR1 LNHDA and CDR2 SQIVND (reference sequence). This CDR3 has 13 residues.

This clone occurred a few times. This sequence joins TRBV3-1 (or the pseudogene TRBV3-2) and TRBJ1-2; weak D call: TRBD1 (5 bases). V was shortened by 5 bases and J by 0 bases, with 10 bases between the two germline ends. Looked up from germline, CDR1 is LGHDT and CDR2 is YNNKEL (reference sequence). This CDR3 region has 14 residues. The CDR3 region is CASSADRPNYGYTF. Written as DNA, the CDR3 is TGTGCCAGCAGCGCCGACAGACCTAACTATGGCTACACCTTC.

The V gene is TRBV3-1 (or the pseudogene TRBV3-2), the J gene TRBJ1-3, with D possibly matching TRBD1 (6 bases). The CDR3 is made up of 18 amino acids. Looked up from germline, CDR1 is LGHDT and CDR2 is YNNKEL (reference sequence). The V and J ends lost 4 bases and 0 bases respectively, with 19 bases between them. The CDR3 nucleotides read TGTGCCAGCAGCCCCCGGGGGAAGGGAGGGGGCTCTGGAAACACCATATATTTT. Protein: CASSPRGKGGGSGNTIYF.

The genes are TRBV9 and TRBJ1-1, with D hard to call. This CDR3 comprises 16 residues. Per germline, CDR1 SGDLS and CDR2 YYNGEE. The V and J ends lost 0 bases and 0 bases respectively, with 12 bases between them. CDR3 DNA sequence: TGTGCCAGCAGCGTAGGAGGCGTATCCATGAACACTGAAGCTTTCTTT. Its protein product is CASSVGGVSMNTEAFF.

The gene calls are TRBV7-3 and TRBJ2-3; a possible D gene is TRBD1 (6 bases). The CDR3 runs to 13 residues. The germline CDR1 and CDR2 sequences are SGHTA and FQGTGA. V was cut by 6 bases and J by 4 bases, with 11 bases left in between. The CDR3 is CASRNNRADTQYF. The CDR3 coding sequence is TGTGCCAGCAGAAACAACAGGGCAGATACGCAGTATTTT.

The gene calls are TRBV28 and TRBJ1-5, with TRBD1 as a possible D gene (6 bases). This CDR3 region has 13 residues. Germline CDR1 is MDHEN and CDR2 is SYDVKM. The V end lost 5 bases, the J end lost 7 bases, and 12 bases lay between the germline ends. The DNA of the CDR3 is TGTGCCAGCAGTATACAGGGTTTCCAGCCCCAGCATTTT. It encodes CASSIQGFQPQHF.

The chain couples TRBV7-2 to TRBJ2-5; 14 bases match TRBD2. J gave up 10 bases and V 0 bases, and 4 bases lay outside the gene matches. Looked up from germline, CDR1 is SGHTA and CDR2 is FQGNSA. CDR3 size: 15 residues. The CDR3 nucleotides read TGTGCCAGCAGCTTAGCGCGACTAGCGGGGGGGCACCAGTACTTC. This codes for CASSLARLAGGHQYF.

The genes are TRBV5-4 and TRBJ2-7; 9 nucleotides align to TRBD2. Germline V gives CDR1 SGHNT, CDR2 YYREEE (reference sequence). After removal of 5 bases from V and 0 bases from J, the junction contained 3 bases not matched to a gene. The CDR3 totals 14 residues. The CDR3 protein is CASRPSGASYEQYF. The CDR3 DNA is TGTGCCAGCAGGCCTAGCGGGGCCTCCTACGAGCAGTACTTC.